A selection of T cell receptor beta chains follows, all from one sample in a study of T cells after yellow fever vaccination. TCRdb re-derived calls from the 5' RACE reads in MiXCR, one entry per CDR3 protein. This table holds around 320,000 distinct CDR3 sequences, less than 9.5% found once. The input for sequencing was CD4+ T cells sorted from PBMCs, taken 5 days after the yellow fever booster vaccination. These receptors were obtained from a man younger than 35 who received the YFV17D yellow fever vaccine. Both conserved end residues are part of each CDR3. The D gene is left open where the match is weak. Not every row has a clone size; where given, it reads once, few, many or a size class.

>few|.|TRBV3-1|TRBJ1-2|14
CASSQGLSDYGYTF
TGTGCCAGCAGCCAGGGACTTTCCGACTATGGCTACACCTTC
>many|TRBD1|TRBV20-1|TRBJ1-2|15
CSARGGGQGLGGYTF
TGCAGTGCTAGAGGGGGGGGACAGGGTTTGGGTGGCTACACCTTC
>.|TRBD2|TRBV5-1|TRBJ2-2|16
CASSLARSGRARELFF
TGCGCCAGCAGCTTGGCCCGCAGCGGGAGGGCAAGGGAGCTGTTTTTT
>many|TRBD1|TRBV6-5|TRBJ1-2|14
CASSYRTGLYGYTF
TGTGCCAGCAGTTACCGGACAGGGCTCTATGGCTACACCTTC
>few|.|TRBV6-5|TRBJ2-7|12
CASRKNRVEQYF
TGTGCCAGCAGGAAAAACAGGGTCGAGCAGTACTTC
>few|.|TRBV12-3/TRBV12-4|TRBJ1-1|15
CASSILTGRSTEAFF
TGTGCCAGCAGTATACTGACAGGTCGGAGCACTGAAGCTTTCTTT
>few|.|TRBV15|TRBJ1-1|14
CATGARVGNTEAFF
TGTGCCACGGGAGCGAGGGTTGGGAACACTGAAGCTTTCTTT
>.|.|TRBV28|TRBJ1-2|12
CASSPKGWGYTF
TGTGCCAGCAGCCCTAAAGGCTGGGGCTACACCTTC
>.|.|TRBV20-1|TRBJ1-1|12
CSARGMNTEAFF
TGCAGTGCTAGAGGGATGAACACTGAAGCTTTCTTT
>few|.|TRBV5-1|TRBJ2-3|14
CASSLDPYTDTQYF
TGCGCCAGCAGCTTGGATCCGTACACAGATACGCAGTATTTT
>.|.|TRBV5-1|TRBJ2-7|15
CASSLEPNFVGEQYF
TGCGCCAGCAGCTTGGAACCGAATTTCGTGGGCGAGCAGTACTTC
>.|.|TRBV30|TRBJ2-3|13
CAWSLGGTDTQYF
TGTGCCTGGAGCTTGGGGGGCACAGATACGCAGTATTTT
>.|TRBD1|TRBV5-1|TRBJ1-1|14
CASSFTGGVPEAFF
TGCGCCAGCAGCTTTACAGGGGGAGTCCCTGAAGCTTTCTTT
>few|.|TRBV6-5|TRBJ1-4|17
CASSSVPPDSTNEKLFF
TGTGCCAGCAGTTCCGTCCCCCCGGACTCAACTAATGAAAAACTGTTTTTT
>many|TRBD2|TRBV11-2|TRBJ2-5|15
CASSPLGGGWETQYF
TGTGCCAGCAGCCCCCTAGGCGGGGGTTGGGAGACCCAGTACTTC
>.|.|TRBV20-1|TRBJ1-1|13
CSASQDMNTEAFF
TGCAGTGCTAGCCAGGACATGAACACTGAAGCTTTCTTT
>.|.|TRBV5-1|TRBJ1-2|13
CASSLSGADGYTF
TGCGCCAGCAGCCTGTCGGGGGCCGATGGCTACACCTTC
>few|TRBD1|TRBV5-4|TRBJ2-5|15
CASSRGGQGQETQYF
TGTGCCAGCAGCCGCGGCGGACAGGGGCAAGAGACCCAGTACTTC
>few|TRBD1|TRBV5-1|TRBJ2-5|14
CASSGGQFQETQYF
TGCGCCAGCAGCGGGGGACAGTTCCAAGAGACCCAGTACTTC
>.|.|TRBV4-3|TRBJ1-1|16
CASSQEVQAWNTEAFF
TGCGCCAGCAGCCAAGAGGTCCAGGCGTGGAACACTGAAGCTTTCTTT
>.|TRBD2|TRBV7-2|TRBJ2-4|15
CASTHGSGGKNIQYF
TGTGCCAGCACGCACGGTAGCGGGGGCAAAAACATTCAGTACTTC
>.|TRBD1|TRBV4-1|TRBJ1-1|17
CASSQGHYGQGSAEAFF
TGCGCCAGCAGCCAAGGGCACTATGGACAGGGGAGTGCTGAAGCTTTCTTT
>.|.|TRBV12-3/TRBV12-4|TRBJ1-5|13
CASSLMGYQPQHF
TGTGCCAGCAGTTTAATGGGGTATCAGCCCCAGCATTTT
>few|TRBD2|TRBV19|TRBJ2-1|16
CASAPLSGGSYNEQFF
TGTGCCAGCGCACCTCTTAGCGGGGGGTCCTACAATGAGCAGTTCTTC
>few|TRBD1|TRBV29-1|TRBJ1-2|15
CSAGTGGLGKYGYTF
TGCAGCGCCGGGACAGGGGGCCTTGGAAAATATGGCTACACCTTC
>many|.|TRBV10-2|TRBJ2-3|12
CASPHRDGTEYF
TGCGCCTCACCGCACCGGGACGGAACGGAGTATTTT
>.|TRBD1|TRBV9|TRBJ2-1|14
CASSVVPGGNEQFF
TGTGCCAGCAGCGTAGTTCCAGGGGGAAATGAGCAGTTCTTC
>.|.|TRBV7-2|TRBJ1-2|13
CASSESGVGYYTF
TGTGCCAGCAGCGAAAGCGGGGTGGGGTACTACACCTTC
>many|.|TRBV7-2|TRBJ1-3|14
CASSFSYSGNTIYF
TGTGCCAGCAGCTTCAGTTACTCTGGAAACACCATATATTTT
>many|.|TRBV11-2|TRBJ2-3|14
CASSFRGLADTQYF
TGTGCCAGCAGCTTCAGGGGCCTGGCAGATACGCAGTATTTT
>few|TRBD2|TRBV4-1|TRBJ2-4|14
CASSQYPSGGAEYF
TGCGCCAGCAGCCAATACCCTAGCGGGGGGGCGGAGTACTTC
>few|TRBD1|TRBV2|TRBJ1-4|14
CASSEPGGREKLFF
TGTGCCAGCAGTGAACCAGGGGGCAGGGAAAAACTGTTTTTT
>few|.|TRBV30|TRBJ2-1|12
CAYSRFSDEQFF
TGTGCTTATTCCAGATTTTCGGATGAGCAGTTCTTC
>few|.|TRBV6-2/TRBV6-3|TRBJ2-7|15
CASSYSRTWSYEQYF
TGTGCCAGCAGTTACTCCCGGACTTGGTCCTACGAGCAGTACTTC
>few|.|TRBV5-1|TRBJ1-4|15
CASSLGEAGNEKLFF
TGCGCCAGCAGCTTGGGTGAGGCAGGGAATGAAAAACTGTTTTTT
>many|.|TRBV18|TRBJ2-3|18
CASSPLHSATAIRDTQYF
TGTGCCAGCTCACCACTCCATTCCGCGACCGCCATCAGAGATACGCAGTATTTT
>.|.|TRBV9|TRBJ2-3|14
CASSVASQSDTQYF
TGTGCCAGCAGCGTAGCCTCACAGTCAGATACGCAGTATTTT
>.|.|TRBV6-2/TRBV6-3|TRBJ2-1|12
CASQGGYNEQFF
TGTGCCAGTCAGGGGGGCTACAATGAGCAGTTCTTC
>few|.|TRBV20-1|TRBJ1-6|15
CSARGNRARNSPLHF
TGCAGTGCTAGGGGCAACAGGGCAAGGAATTCACCCCTCCACTTT